This T cell receptor beta chain was retrieved from a study of blood T cells in healthy people across ages. Germline V gene lookup returns CDR1 DFQATT and CDR2 SNEGSKA (reference sequence). Between the trimmed V and J ends, which lost 1 base and 0 bases, there was a span of 8 bases. This CDR3 is built from 14 residues. A second PCR of about 6 to 12 cycles used a sample-barcoded 5' primer and a J-beta primer mix. TCRdb itself ran the 5' RACE reads through MiXCR, one entry per CDR3 protein. The sample records 750,000 or so distinct CDR3 sequences, approximately 25% being singletons. This clonotype was counted between two and nine times. The sample was also linked to a second study, of T cells of mothers and their children.

The TCR sequence derives from a boy aged 5-17 years in good health. The V and J genes are TRBV20-1 and TRBJ2-3, with D perhaps TRBD2 (5 bases). Sequences were obtained from blood. CDR3 bases: TGCAGTGCTAGAGTTAGCGATAGCACAGATACGCAGTATTTT. It codes for CSARVSDSTDTQYF.